These 28 T cell receptor beta chains originate from one sample sequenced in a study of cytomegalovirus exposure and HLA in healthy donors. The PCR was carried out with 60 Vbeta primers and 13 Jbeta primers. Assay used: immunoSEQ multiplex PCR; TCRdb lists only in-frame clones, some missing. The table includes about 120,000 clones, about 8.6% detected once. Sequencing used PBMCs. Every receptor here comes from a woman aged 40 to 50 in good health and CMV-seropositive.

This clone was counted between two and nine times. The rearrangement joins TRBV4-2 to TRBJ2-5; 10 nucleotides match TRBD1. CDR1 is LGHNA and CDR2 is YNFKEQ in the germline V gene. There are 16 residues in the CDR3. V gave up 0 bases and J gave up 4 bases; unmatched junction bases: 5. The CDR3 loop reads CASSQDGTGERETQYF. For the CDR3, the DNA is TGTGCCAGCAGCCAAGATGGGACAGGGGAGAGAGAGACCCAGTACTTC.

This clone came up many times. In DNA, the CDR3 is TGTGCCATCAGTATCGGGTCGAACACTGAAGCTTTCTTT. Translating gives CAISIGSNTEAFF. J is TRBJ1-1 and V is TRBV10-3; D call uncertain. Per the germline V gene, CDR1 is ENHRY and CDR2 is SYGVKD. The CDR3 totals 13 residues. The ends were cut back, 5 bases at V and 1 base at J, with 8 bases in the middle.

The V and J genes are TRBV6-6 and TRBJ1-1; 8 bases fit TRBD1. J was trimmed by 2 bases and V by 2 bases; bases with no gene match: 4. Germline CDR1 reads MNHNY; CDR2 reads SVGAGI (reference sequence). The length of the CDR3 is 15 residues. The CDR3 is CASSYRTGPNTEAFF. The CDR3 nucleotides read TGTGCCAGCAGTTACCGGACAGGGCCTAACACTGAAGCTTTCTTT.

Ten or more counts support this clone. This same CDR3 is encoded by further DNA sequences in the sample. This chain connects TRBV9 to TRBJ1-1, with D uncertain. CDR1 is SGDLS, CDR2 YYNGEE, per germline. The CDR3 extends over 14 amino acids. V was trimmed by 0 bases and J by 0 bases, leaving 6 bases between them. CDR3 amino acids: CASSVDAVNTEAFF. The CDR3 nucleotides are TGTGCCAGCAGCGTAGACGCGGTGAACACTGAAGCTTTCTTT.

This clone occurred a few times. The chain employs TRBV18 and TRBJ2-7; 7 nucleotides agree with TRBD1. CDR3 length equals 15 residues. V shed 2 bases, J shed 2 bases, and the junction held 6 bases outside the gene matches. The V gene's germline CDR1 is KGHSH and CDR2 LQKENI. The CDR3 loop is CASSPEGALPYEQYF. CDR3 DNA: TGTGCCAGCTCACCAGAGGGGGCCCTGCCCTACGAGCAGTACTTC.

J is TRBJ2-7 and V is TRBV6-1; D perhaps matches TRBD2 (6 bases). Germline V lookup: CDR1 MNHNS, CDR2 SASEGT. V gave up 7 bases and J gave up 1 base, with 8 bases separating them. The CDR3 spans 12 residues. The CDR3 is CASMGGSYEQYF. The CDR3 DNA reads TGTGCCAGCATGGGGGGTTCCTACGAGCAGTACTTC.

This clone was seen a handful of times. The chain links TRBV29-1 to TRBJ1-2; 8 bases are shared with TRBD1. Trimming took 1 base from V and 0 from J; bases not matched to a gene: 13. Germline CDR1 reads SQVTM; CDR2 reads ANQGSEA. The length of the CDR3 is 18 residues. The CDR3 coding sequence is TGCAGCGTTGAAGGAATAGGTACAGGGGGGTTAGCTAACTATGGCTACACCTTC. This encodes CSVEGIGTGGLANYGYTF.

The chain has TRBV25-1 and TRBJ2-7; 9 bases match TRBD2. The CDR3 has 16 residues. Germline V CDR1 and CDR2: MGHDK, SYGVNS. The V segment lost 3 bases and the J segment 6 bases; nucleotides outside the gene matches: 12. CDR3 region: CASSDRRGGGASEQYF. The DNA for the CDR3 is TGTGCCAGCAGTGATAGGAGAGGCGGGGGGGCCAGCGAGCAGTACTTC.

V gene TRBV4-2 combines with J gene TRBJ2-2, with TRBD1 matching 10 bases. The CDR3 extends over 17 amino acids. Germline V CDR1 and CDR2: LGHNA, YNFKEQ. V lost 0 bases and J lost 0; bases outside the gene matches: 1. The CDR3 DNA sequence: TGTGCCAGCAGCCAAGAGGGGACAGGGGCGAACACCGGGGAGCTGTTTTTT. Translation: CASSQEGTGANTGELFF.

The chain combines TRBV7-9 with TRBJ2-7; 8 bases match TRBD1. J lost 5 bases, V lost 4 bases, and 7 bases had no gene match. The CDR3 is made up of 14 amino acids. CDR1 and CDR2 from the germline V gene are SEHNR and FQNEAQ (reference sequence). In DNA, the CDR3 is TGTGCCAGCAGCTCCGGGACAGGAGATAACGAGCAGTACTTC. Protein product: CASSSGTGDNEQYF.

This chain joins TRBV7-5 and TRBJ2-2; TRBD2, as called in the table, went unchecked against the DNA. TRBV7-5 is annotated as a pseudogene. This CDR3 is built from 18 residues. In DNA form, the CDR3 reads TGTGTCAGAAGCTTAGTCGGGACTAGCGGGGGAAACACCGGGGAGCTGTTTTTT. This encodes CVRSLVGTSGGNTGELFF.

The chain joins TRBV4-1 to TRBJ2-1; TRBD2 matches at 10 bases. The germline V gene has CDR1 MGHRA and CDR2 YSYEKL. The CDR3 totals 17 residues. With V trimmed by 0 bases and J by 12 bases, 14 bases remained unmatched. The CDR3 here is CASSQDASGGLGRVQFF. The CDR3 DNA reads TGCGCCAGCAGCCAAGATGCTAGCGGGGGTTTAGGTAGGGTGCAGTTCTTC.

This clone was detected only a few times. The J gene is TRBJ1-3, the V gene TRBV6-1, with 9 bases that match TRBD1. Germline loops: CDR1 MNHNS, CDR2 SASEGT. With 5 bases clipped from V and 6 bases from J, the junction kept 5 bases outside the gene matches. The CDR3 has 14 amino acids. CDR3 sequence: CASSKRDRVNTIYF. The CDR3, as DNA: TGTGCCAGCAGTAAAAGGGACAGGGTAAACACCATATATTTT.

This clone was observed a handful of times. The V and J genes are TRBV19 and TRBJ1-5; TRBD1 aligns across 8 bases. The germline V gene encodes CDR1 LNHDA and CDR2 SQIVND (reference sequence). V was clipped by 1 base and J by 1 base; unmatched bases: 3. The CDR3 is made up of 16 amino acids. The CDR3 loop reads CASSIGRGLSNQPQHF. The DNA of the CDR3 is TGTGCCAGTAGTATAGGCAGGGGGCTCAGCAATCAGCCCCAGCATTTT.

This clone was seen a few times. The chain has TRBV7-3 and TRBJ2-7; 8 nucleotides agree with TRBD1. This CDR3 spans 13 amino acids. The germline V gene has CDR1 SGHTA and CDR2 FQGTGA. V lost 4 bases and J lost 7; bases outside the gene matches: 6. CDR3 protein: CASSSHRGREQYF. CDR3 DNA sequence: TGTGCCAGCAGCTCCCACAGGGGGAGAGAGCAGTACTTC. Drawing the rest from reference TRBV7-3 and TRBJ2-7, the complete variable domain is GAGVSQTPSNKVTEKGKYVELRCDPISGHTALYWYRQSLGQGPEFLIYFQGTGAADDSGLPNDRFFAVRPEGSVSTLKIQRTERGDSAVYLCASSSHRGREQYFGPGTRLTVT.

The rearrangement uses TRBV29-1 and TRBJ2-7; maybe TRBD1 (6 bases). CDR3 length equals 15 residues. CDR1 SQVTM and CDR2 ANQGSEA come from the germline V gene. V was pared by 0 bases and J by 4 bases, with 16 bases between. The CDR3 here is CSVEDPARGGYEQYF. The CDR3 region has the DNA TGCAGCGTTGAAGACCCCGCTAGAGGGGGTTACGAGCAGTACTTC.

This clone was found a few times. The chain recombines TRBV7-6 with TRBJ1-2; 8 bases align to TRBD1. From germline, CDR1 is SGHVS and CDR2 FNYEAQ. J lost 2 bases, V lost 8 bases, and 1 base had no gene match. The CDR3 extends over 12 amino acids. CDR3 region: CASAGGNYGYTF. CDR3 bases: TGTGCCAGCGCAGGGGGCAACTATGGCTACACCTTC.

The gene calls are TRBV30 and TRBJ2-5; D call uncertain. There are 12 residues in the CDR3. V lost 1 base to trimming and J lost 0 bases, with 3 bases between them. Per germline, CDR1 GTSNPN and CDR2 SVGIG (reference sequence). The CDR3 region has the DNA TGTGCCTGGAGTGACTACCAAGAGACCCAGTACTTC. Translation gives CAWSDYQETQYF.

The chain carries TRBV5-1 and TRBJ1-1, with 10 bases lining up with TRBD1. Looked up from germline, CDR1 is SGHRS and CDR2 is YFSETQ. Trimming took 4 bases from V and 0 from J; bases not matched to a gene: 3. CDR3 length equals 15 residues. CDR3 loop: CASSPGQGMNTEAFF. CDR3 nucleotide sequence: TGCGCCAGCAGCCCGGGACAGGGGATGAACACTGAAGCTTTCTTT.

The chain links TRBV29-1 to TRBJ1-3; D remains ambiguous. The germline V gene has CDR1 SQVTM and CDR2 ANQGSEA. This CDR3 is built from 13 residues. The germline V and J ends were trimmed by 2 bases and 0 bases, with 5 bases remaining between them. The CDR3 is CSVERSSGNTIYF. The CDR3 nucleotides are TGCAGCGTTGAACGGAGCTCTGGAAACACCATATATTTT.

V gene TRBV29-1 combines with J gene TRBJ1-1, with D possibly TRBD1 on 6 matching bases. This CDR3 has 12 residues. CDR1 and CDR2 from the germline V gene are SQVTM and ANQGSEA. Trimming took 6 bases from V and 3 from J, leaving 11 bases between them. The CDR3 DNA reads TGCAGCGTCAGACAGGCAGACACTGAAGCTTTCTTT. Protein product: CSVRQADTEAFF.

The chain has TRBV7-9 and TRBJ2-7; 7 positions agree with TRBD1. This CDR3 has 14 amino acids. Germline trimming cut 6 bases from V and 2 bases from J; bases unmatched to any gene: 7. From germline, CDR1 is SEHNR and CDR2 FQNEAQ (reference sequence). This CDR3 is CASSRTGQTYEQYF. The CDR3 region has the DNA TGTGCCAGCAGTCGGACAGGCCAAACCTACGAGCAGTACTTC.

This chain connects TRBV10-1 to TRBJ1-5; D is unclear. With 0 bases removed from V and 0 bases from J, the gap between germline ends came to 9 bases. CDR3 size: 16 residues. From germline, CDR1 is WNHNN and CDR2 SYGVQD (reference sequence). CDR3 sequence reads: CASSESVTCSNQPQHF. In nucleotides, the CDR3 is TGCGCCAGCAGTGAGTCGGTCACTTGTAGCAATCAGCCCCAGCATTTT.

This chain links TRBV7-2 with TRBJ2-4; TRBD1 might be the D (6 bases). The CDR3 consists of 14 residues. Deletions cut 3 bases from V and 4 bases from J, with 10 bases between. Germline V gene data show CDR1 as SGHTA and CDR2 as FQGNSA. CDR3 sequence reads: CASSFGQLKNIQYF. CDR3 nucleotides: TGTGCCAGCAGCTTCGGACAGCTTAAAAACATTCAGTACTTC.

The chain combines TRBV2 with TRBJ2-7; D ambiguous. Trimming shortened V by 5 bases and J by 11 bases, and 10 bases separated the two germline ends. Germline assignment: CDR1 SNHLY and CDR2 FYNNEI. The CDR3 extends over 10 amino acids. CDR3 DNA: TGTGCCAGCAGTACGTATCGGGAGTACTTC. Protein product: CASSTYREYF.

In its sample, this clone was seen a few times. V usage is TRBV10-2 and J usage is TRBJ1-3; 11 bases are shared with TRBD1. Germline V CDR1 and CDR2: WSHSY, SAAADI. The CDR3 is made up of 14 amino acids. V lost 6 bases and J lost 4; bases outside the gene matches: 2. The CDR3 loop is CASRDRGPGNTIYF. The CDR3, as DNA: TGCGCCAGCAGGGACAGGGGGCCAGGAAACACCATATATTTT.

This clone was observed a handful of times. V and J are TRBV19 and TRBJ1-1; TRBD1 matches at 7 bases. The CDR3 is 15 amino acids. CDR1 and CDR2 from the germline V gene are LNHDA and SQIVND (reference sequence). V lost 5 bases and J lost 2; bases outside the gene matches: 8. CDR3 amino acids: CASSPWTGANTEAFF. The CDR3 DNA is TGTGCCAGTAGTCCCTGGACAGGAGCTAACACTGAAGCTTTCTTT.

This clone was observed a few times. The rearrangement uses TRBV6-1 and TRBJ1-2; D unclear. CDR1 and CDR2 from the germline V gene are MNHNS and SASEGT. Trimming shortened V by 2 bases and J by 7 bases, and 11 bases separated the two germline ends. The CDR3 totals 13 residues. This CDR3 is CASSESPSPGYTF. CDR3 sequence (DNA): TGTGCCAGCAGTGAATCTCCCTCCCCTGGCTACACCTTC.